This T cell receptor (beta chain) was found in a study of blood T cell repertoires in COVID-19. On the study more broadly: The United States, Italy and Spain provided the acute and convalescent COVID-19 samples.

The CDR3 runs 12 residues. V dropped 8 bases and J dropped 2; count of bases not matched to a gene: 0. CDR1 is MNHEY, CDR2 SMNVEV, per germline (reference sequence). Data came from immunoSEQ multiplex PCR; TCRdb stores just in-frame clones and leaves some out. Counted here are 350,000 to 400,000 clones, roughly 90% occurring once; the ten biggest clones make up 6.5% to 8%. V is TRBV27 and J is TRBJ1-5, with TRBD1 matching 7 bases. This clonotype was obtained from a young man with active or convalescent COVID-19. The sequencing sample was made of peripheral blood. The CDR3 loop is CASGQGNQPQHF. For the CDR3, the DNA is TGTGCCAGCGGACAGGGCAATCAGCCCCAGCATTTT.